This passage covers 18 T cell receptor beta chains from one sample sequenced in a study of molecular identifiers for immune sequencing clone quantification. TCRdb recomputed calls from the PCR reads with MiXCR, one row per CDR3 protein. The sample lists approximately 670,000 distinct CDR3 sequences, 15% to 20% occurring once. Material: naive CD8+ T cells from blood, with Jurkat cell RNA spiked in. Subset given: FACS-sorted CD8+CD4-CCR7+CD45RA+ naive T cells. All receptors derive from a human donor in good health. Some libraries in this study had Jurkat cell RNA spiked in.

This clonotype appeared many times. The J gene is TRBJ2-1, the V gene TRBV5-1; 12 bases fit TRBD2. CDR3 length equals 19 residues. J gave up 2 bases and V 7 bases, and 16 bases lay outside the gene matches. CDR1 and CDR2 from the germline V gene are SGHRS and YFSETQ. The CDR3 loop is CASSFLLAGGRIAYNEQFF. In DNA, the CDR3 is TGCGCCAGCTCTTTTCTTCTAGCGGGGGGGCGTATCGCCTACAATGAGCAGTTCTTC.

A single count supports this clonotype. A much larger clone lies a single base off, so this may be a read error. The J gene is TRBJ1-1, the V gene TRBV27; no definite D call. The germline gives CDR1 MNHEY, CDR2 SMNVEV (reference sequence). The CDR3 is 14 amino acids. V lost 5 bases and J 1 base, leaving 11 bases between the germline ends. CDR3 protein: CASSPVTRNTEAFF. CDR3 bases: TGTGCCAGCAGTCCGGTTACTAGGAACACTGAAGCTTTCTTT.

There are many counts of this clonotype. The V call is TRBV6-1, the J call TRBJ2-7; possibly TRBD2 for D (5 bases). Trimming pared 5 bases from V and 4 bases from J, leaving 18 bases between. CDR1 MNHNS and CDR2 SASEGT come from the germline V gene. The CDR3 runs to 15 residues. The CDR3 DNA follows: TGTGCCAGCAGTCCCGACGCGGAGGCGCCTTACGAGCAGTACTTC. It specifies CASSPDAEAPYEQYF.

This clonotype appeared many times. The rearrangement joins TRBV30 to TRBJ1-1; D is ambiguous. The germline gives CDR1 GTSNPN, CDR2 SVGIG (reference sequence). The V and J ends lost 0 bases and 6 bases respectively, with 14 bases between them. This CDR3 region has 14 residues. Here the CDR3 reads CAWSVPSSGPEAFF. CDR3 DNA: TGTGCCTGGAGTGTACCTTCATCCGGGCCTGAAGCTTTCTTT.

This clonotype was seen at least ten times. CDR3 in amino acids: CASSELGGESYGYTF. The CDR3 DNA follows: TGTGCCAGCAGTGAATTGGGCGGAGAATCCTATGGCTACACCTTC. This chain uses TRBV2 with TRBJ1-2; D not resolved. V lost 2 bases and J lost 4, with 14 bases in between. Germline CDR1 and CDR2: SNHLY and FYNNEI. This CDR3 has 15 amino acids.

This clonotype was recorded many times. The rearrangement links TRBV7-2 to TRBJ2-7; TRBD2 agrees at 7 bases. The junction had 14 bases not matched to a gene; V was cut back by 8 bases and J by 4 bases. This CDR3 has 15 amino acids. Germline lookup yields CDR1 SGHTA and CDR2 FQGNSA. This chain's CDR3 is CASSAGVSNWYEQYF. As DNA, the CDR3 is TGTGCCAGCTCGGCGGGAGTATCAAACTGGTACGAGCAGTACTTC.

This clonotype was found many times. This chain uses TRBV6-6 with TRBJ1-5; 9 nucleotides agree with TRBD1. V lost 0 bases to trimming and J lost 3 bases; unmatched junction nucleotides: 9. The CDR3 sequence is 18 residues long. The germline V gene has CDR1 MNHNY and CDR2 SVGAGI (reference sequence). CDR3 DNA: TGTGCCAGCAGTTACTCTGGGAGACAGGGGGTCCCCAATCAGCCCCAGCATTTT. Its protein is CASSYSGRQGVPNQPQHF.

In this sample, this clonotype turned up a few times. This rearrangement joins TRBV27 to TRBJ2-5; 9 bases line up with TRBD2. J was trimmed by 5 bases and V by 2 bases; bases with no gene match: 12. CDR1 MNHEY and CDR2 SMNVEV come from the germline V gene (reference sequence). This CDR3 region has 17 residues. CDR3 DNA sequence: TGTGCCAGCAGTTTAGTCGACCCGGGACTAGCTTTGGAGACCCAGTACTTC. Translating gives CASSLVDPGLALETQYF.

This clonotype was seen a few times. This chain uses TRBV7-9 with TRBJ1-2; 7 positions agree with TRBD1. Germline CDR1 reads SEHNR; CDR2 reads FQNEAQ (reference sequence). The V segment lost 1 base and the J segment 1 base; nucleotides outside the gene matches: 6. The CDR3 loop spans 16 amino acids. CDR3 in amino acids: CASSLVTGRINYGYTF. The CDR3 DNA reads TGTGCCAGCAGCTTAGTGACAGGGCGAATTAACTATGGCTACACCTTC. Variable domain in full (rest from reference TRBV7-9 and TRBJ1-2): DTGVSQNPRHKITKRGQNVTFRCDPISEHNRLYWYRQTLGQGPEFLTYFQNEAQLEKSRLLSDRFSAERPKGSFSTLEIQRTEQGDSAMYLCASSLVTGRINYGYTFGSGTRLTVV.

The chain carries TRBV4-2 and TRBJ2-5; 7 bases are shared with TRBD2. Losses at the gene ends were 0 bases for V and 0 bases for J; bases not matched to a gene: 4. The CDR3 is 16 residues long. Germline V gene sequence: CDR1 LGHNA, CDR2 YNFKEQ. CDR3 sequence: CASSQETSRYQETQYF. The CDR3 nucleotides are TGTGCCAGCAGCCAAGAGACTAGCAGGTACCAAGAGACCCAGTACTTC.

This clonotype was recorded at least ten times. V usage is TRBV19 and J usage is TRBJ2-1, with D perhaps matching TRBD1 (5 bases). From germline, CDR1 is LNHDA and CDR2 SQIVND (reference sequence). Trimming removed 6 bases at V and 9 bases at J, with 18 bases between. This CDR3 region has 14 residues. The CDR3 DNA sequence: TGTGCCAGTAGAACCCAAGGGGCTATCAGTGAGCAGTTCTTC. Translation: CASRTQGAISEQFF.

This clonotype was counted ten times or more. The gene calls are TRBV9 and TRBJ1-1; D perhaps matches TRBD1 (5 bases). This CDR3 is built from 15 residues. V dropped 2 bases and J dropped 3 bases, with 14 bases sitting between them. The V gene's germline CDR1 is SGDLS and CDR2 YYNGEE. The CDR3 DNA reads TGTGCCAGCAGCGTCGCCGAAACAGGCGACACTGAAGCTTTCTTT. Amino acids: CASSVAETGDTEAFF.

The chain uses TRBV16 and TRBJ1-2; D is perhaps TRBD1 (6 bases). Germline loops: CDR1 KGHSY, CDR2 FQNENV. Trimming cost V 1 base and J 7 bases, with 13 bases left between them. The CDR3 runs 14 residues. The CDR3 nucleotides read TGTGCCAGCAGCCAATACCAGGACAGCTCTGGCTACACCTTC. Residues: CASSQYQDSSGYTF.

This clonotype was detected ten times or more. This sequence joins TRBV13 and TRBJ2-3, with 10 bases identical to TRBD2. The ends lost 4 bases at V and 3 bases at J; junction bases unmatched: 4. The CDR3 loop spans 15 amino acids. Germline CDR1 PRHDT, CDR2 FYEKMQ (reference sequence). CDR3 in amino acids: CASSSSGSPTDTQYF. In nucleotides, the CDR3 is TGTGCCAGCAGCTCTAGCGGGAGCCCAACAGATACGCAGTATTTT.

Comments on this clonotype: One base away lies a much larger clone, so this may be a sequencing read error. V usage is TRBV12-3 or TRBV12-4 and J usage is TRBJ2-2; D remains ambiguous. CDR3 size: 12 residues. DNA of the CDR3: TGTGCCAGCAGTCCAATGGCCGTGGAGCTGGTTTTT. Translating gives CASSPMAVELVF.

V gene TRBV19 combines with J gene TRBJ2-7; D unresolved. The length of the CDR3 is 15 residues. Germline values: CDR1 LNHDA, CDR2 SQIVND (reference sequence). Deletions cut 6 bases from V and 2 bases from J, with 17 bases between. The CDR3 DNA sequence: TGTGCCAGTAGGCTCTGGGCAGATGCGACCTACGAGCAGTACTTC. Its protein product is CASRLWADATYEQYF.

The chain links TRBV30 to TRBJ1-2; no definite D call. The V and J ends lost 0 bases and 2 bases respectively, with 4 bases between them. Germline values: CDR1 GTSNPN, CDR2 SVGIG (reference sequence). This CDR3 has 12 amino acids. The CDR3 loop reads CAWSVTNYGYTF. In DNA, the CDR3 is TGTGCCTGGAGTGTAACGAACTATGGCTACACCTTC.

Ten or more counts support this clonotype. The rearrangement uses TRBV7-2 and TRBJ1-5; D gene ambiguous. V lost 1 base, J lost 1 base, and 8 bases lay in between. The CDR3 is 15 residues long. The germline V gene encodes CDR1 SGHTA and CDR2 FQGNSA. This CDR3 is CASSLVLDSNQPQHF. The CDR3 DNA sequence: TGTGCCAGCAGCTTAGTTTTGGACAGCAATCAGCCCCAGCATTTT.